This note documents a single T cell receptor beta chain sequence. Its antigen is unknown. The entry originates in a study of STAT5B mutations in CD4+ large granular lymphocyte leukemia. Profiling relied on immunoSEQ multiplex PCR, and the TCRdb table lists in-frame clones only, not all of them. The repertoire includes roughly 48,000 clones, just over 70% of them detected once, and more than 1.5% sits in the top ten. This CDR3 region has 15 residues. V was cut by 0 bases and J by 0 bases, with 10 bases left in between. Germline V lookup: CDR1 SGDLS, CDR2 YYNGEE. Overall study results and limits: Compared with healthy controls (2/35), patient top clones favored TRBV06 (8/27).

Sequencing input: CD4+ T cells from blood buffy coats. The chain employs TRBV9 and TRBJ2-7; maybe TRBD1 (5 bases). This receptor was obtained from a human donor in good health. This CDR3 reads CASSVGLQGSYEQYF. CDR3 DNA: TGTGCCAGCAGCGTAGGTCTTCAGGGCTCCTACGAGCAGTACTTC.